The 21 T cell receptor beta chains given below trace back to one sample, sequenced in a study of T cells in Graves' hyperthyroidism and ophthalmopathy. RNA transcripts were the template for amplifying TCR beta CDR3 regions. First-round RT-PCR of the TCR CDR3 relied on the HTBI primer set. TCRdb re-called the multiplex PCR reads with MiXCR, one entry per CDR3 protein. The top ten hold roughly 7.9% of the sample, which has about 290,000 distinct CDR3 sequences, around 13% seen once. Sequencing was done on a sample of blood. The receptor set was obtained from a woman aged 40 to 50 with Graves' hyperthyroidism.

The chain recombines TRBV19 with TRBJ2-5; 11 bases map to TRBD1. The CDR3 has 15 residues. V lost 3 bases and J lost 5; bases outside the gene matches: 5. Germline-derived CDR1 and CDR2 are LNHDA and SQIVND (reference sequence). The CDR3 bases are TGTGCCAGTAGTATTGGACAGGGGGCGGGCGAGACCCAGTACTTC. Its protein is CASSIGQGAGETQYF. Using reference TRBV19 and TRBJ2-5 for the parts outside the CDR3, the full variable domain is DGGITQSPKYLFRKEGQNVTLSCEQNLNHDAMYWYRQDPGQGLRLIYYSQIVNDFQKGDIAEGYSVSREKKESFPLTVTSAQKNPTAFYLCASSIGQGAGETQYFGPGTRLLVL.

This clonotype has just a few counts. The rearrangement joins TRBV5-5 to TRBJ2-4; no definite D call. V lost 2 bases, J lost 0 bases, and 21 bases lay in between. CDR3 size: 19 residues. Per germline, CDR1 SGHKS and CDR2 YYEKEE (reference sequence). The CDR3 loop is CASSFVSDGRALAKNIQYF. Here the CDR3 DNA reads TGTGCCAGCAGCTTTGTTTCGGACGGGCGCGCCCTAGCCAAAAACATTCAGTACTTC.

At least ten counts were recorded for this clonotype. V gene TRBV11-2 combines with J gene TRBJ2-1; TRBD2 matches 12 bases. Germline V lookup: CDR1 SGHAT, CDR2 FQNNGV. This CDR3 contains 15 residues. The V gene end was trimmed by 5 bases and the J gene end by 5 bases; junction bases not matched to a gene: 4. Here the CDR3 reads CASSPTSGRNNEQFF. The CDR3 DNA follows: TGTGCCAGCAGCCCGACTAGCGGGAGAAACAATGAGCAGTTCTTC.

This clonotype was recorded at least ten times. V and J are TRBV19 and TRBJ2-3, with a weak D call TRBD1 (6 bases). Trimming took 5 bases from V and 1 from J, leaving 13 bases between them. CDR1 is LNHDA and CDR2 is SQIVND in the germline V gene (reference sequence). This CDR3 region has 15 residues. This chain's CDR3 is CASSDGQIRTDTQYF. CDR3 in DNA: TGTGCCAGTAGTGACGGACAGATTCGCACAGATACGCAGTATTTT.

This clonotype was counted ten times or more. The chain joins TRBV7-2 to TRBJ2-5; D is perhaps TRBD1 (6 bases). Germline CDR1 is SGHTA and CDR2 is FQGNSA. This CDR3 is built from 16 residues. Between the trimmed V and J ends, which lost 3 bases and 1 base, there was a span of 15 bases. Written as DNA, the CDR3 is TGTGCCAGCAGCTTGTCGACAGGTAGAGGCCAAGAGACCCAGTACTTC. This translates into CASSLSTGRGQETQYF.

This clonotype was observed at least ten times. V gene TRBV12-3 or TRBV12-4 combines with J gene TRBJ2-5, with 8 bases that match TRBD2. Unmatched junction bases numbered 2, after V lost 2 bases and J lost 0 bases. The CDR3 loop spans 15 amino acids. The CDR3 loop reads CASSLQRGNQETQYF. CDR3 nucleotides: TGTGCCAGCAGTTTACAGCGGGGGAACCAAGAGACCCAGTACTTC.

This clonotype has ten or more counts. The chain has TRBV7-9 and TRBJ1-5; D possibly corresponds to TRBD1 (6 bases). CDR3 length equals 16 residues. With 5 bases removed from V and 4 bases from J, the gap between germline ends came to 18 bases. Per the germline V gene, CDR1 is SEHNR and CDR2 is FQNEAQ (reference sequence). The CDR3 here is CASSPSFGGVNQPQHF. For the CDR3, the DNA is TGTGCCAGCAGCCCCTCTTTTGGGGGCGTAAATCAGCCCCAGCATTTT.

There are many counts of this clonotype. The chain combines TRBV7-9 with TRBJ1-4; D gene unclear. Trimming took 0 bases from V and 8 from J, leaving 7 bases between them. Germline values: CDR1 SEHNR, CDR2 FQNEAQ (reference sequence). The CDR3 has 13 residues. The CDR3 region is CASSLANGEKLFF. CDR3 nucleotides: TGTGCCAGCAGCTTAGCGAATGGAGAAAAACTGTTTTTT.

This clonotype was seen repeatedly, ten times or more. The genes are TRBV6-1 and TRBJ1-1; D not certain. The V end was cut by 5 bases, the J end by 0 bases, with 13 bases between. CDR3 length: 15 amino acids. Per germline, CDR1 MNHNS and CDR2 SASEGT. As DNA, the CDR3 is TGTGCCAGCAGTAGCCTCCAGGTCCTGAACACTGAAGCTTTCTTT. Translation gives CASSSLQVLNTEAFF.

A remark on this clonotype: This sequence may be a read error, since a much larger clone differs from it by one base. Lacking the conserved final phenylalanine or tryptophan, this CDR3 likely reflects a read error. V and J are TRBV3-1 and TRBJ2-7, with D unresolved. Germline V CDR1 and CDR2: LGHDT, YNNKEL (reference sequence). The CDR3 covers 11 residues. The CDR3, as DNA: TGTGCTACGCAAGGGTCCTACGAGCAGTACCTC. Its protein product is CATQGSYEQYL.

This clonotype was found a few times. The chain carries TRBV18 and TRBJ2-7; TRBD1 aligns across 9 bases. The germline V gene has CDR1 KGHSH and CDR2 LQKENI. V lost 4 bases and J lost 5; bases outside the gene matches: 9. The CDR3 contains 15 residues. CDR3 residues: CASSRDRETLHEQYF. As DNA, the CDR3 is TGTGCCAGCTCACGGGACAGGGAAACCCTCCACGAGCAGTACTTC.

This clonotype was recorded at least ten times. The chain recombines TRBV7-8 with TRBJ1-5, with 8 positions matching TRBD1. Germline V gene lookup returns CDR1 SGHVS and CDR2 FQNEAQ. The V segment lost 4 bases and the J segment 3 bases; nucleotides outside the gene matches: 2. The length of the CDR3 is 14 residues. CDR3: CASSWTGNNQPQHF. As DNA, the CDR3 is TGTGCCAGCAGCTGGACAGGGAACAATCAGCCCCAGCATTTT.

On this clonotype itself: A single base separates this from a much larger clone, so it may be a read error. CDR3 sequence: CANSRQNTEAFF. The CDR3 bases are TGTGCCAACAGTCGGCAGAACACTGAAGCTTTCTTT. This rearrangement joins TRBV6-1 to TRBJ1-1; D remains unclear. CDR3 length equals 12 residues. Germline V gene sequence: CDR1 MNHNS, CDR2 SASEGT.

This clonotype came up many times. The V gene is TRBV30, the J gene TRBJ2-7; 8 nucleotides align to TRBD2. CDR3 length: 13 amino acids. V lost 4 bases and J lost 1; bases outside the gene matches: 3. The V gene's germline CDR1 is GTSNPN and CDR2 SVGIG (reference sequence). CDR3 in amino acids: CAWNGGVSYEQYF. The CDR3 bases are TGTGCCTGGAACGGGGGGGTTTCCTACGAGCAGTACTTC.

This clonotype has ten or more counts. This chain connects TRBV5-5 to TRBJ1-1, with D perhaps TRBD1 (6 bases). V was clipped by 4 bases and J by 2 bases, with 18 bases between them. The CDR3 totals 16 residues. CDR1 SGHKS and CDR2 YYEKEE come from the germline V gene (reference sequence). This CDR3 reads CASSLIGGGHNTEAFF. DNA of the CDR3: TGTGCCAGCAGCCTGATAGGCGGGGGGCATAACACTGAAGCTTTCTTT.

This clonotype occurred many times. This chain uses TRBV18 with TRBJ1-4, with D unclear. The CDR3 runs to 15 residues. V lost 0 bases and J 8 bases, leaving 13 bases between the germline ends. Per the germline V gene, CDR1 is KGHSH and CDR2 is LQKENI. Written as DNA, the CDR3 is TGTGCCAGCTCACCACCGAACGGGGAGCGAGAAAAACTGTTTTTT. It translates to CASSPPNGEREKLFF. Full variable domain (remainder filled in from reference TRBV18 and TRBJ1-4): NAGVMQNPRHLVRRRGQEARLRCSPMKGHSHVYWYRQLPEEGLKFMVYLQKENIIDESGMPKERFSAEFPKEGPSILRIQQVVRGDSAAYFCASSPPNGEREKLFFGSGTQLSVL.

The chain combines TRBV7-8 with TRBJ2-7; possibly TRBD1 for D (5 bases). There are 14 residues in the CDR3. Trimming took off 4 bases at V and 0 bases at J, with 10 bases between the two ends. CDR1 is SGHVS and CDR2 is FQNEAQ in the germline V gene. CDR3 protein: CASSSTANSYEQYF. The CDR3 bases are TGTGCCAGCAGCTCGACAGCAAACTCCTACGAGCAGTACTTC.

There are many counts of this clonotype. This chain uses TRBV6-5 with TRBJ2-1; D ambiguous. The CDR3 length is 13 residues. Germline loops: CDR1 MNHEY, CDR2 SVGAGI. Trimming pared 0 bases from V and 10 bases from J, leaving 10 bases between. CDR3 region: CASSYSNWREQFF. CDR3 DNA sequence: TGTGCCAGCAGTTACTCGAATTGGCGCGAGCAGTTCTTC.

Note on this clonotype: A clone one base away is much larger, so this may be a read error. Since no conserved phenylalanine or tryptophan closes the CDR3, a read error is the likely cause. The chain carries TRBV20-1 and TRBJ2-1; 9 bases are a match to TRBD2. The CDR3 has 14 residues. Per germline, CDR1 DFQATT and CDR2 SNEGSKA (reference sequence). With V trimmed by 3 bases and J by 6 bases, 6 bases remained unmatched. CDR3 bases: TGCAGTGCTAGGGCCGGGACTAGCTTCAATGAGCAGTTCTCC. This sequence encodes CSARAGTSFNEQFS.

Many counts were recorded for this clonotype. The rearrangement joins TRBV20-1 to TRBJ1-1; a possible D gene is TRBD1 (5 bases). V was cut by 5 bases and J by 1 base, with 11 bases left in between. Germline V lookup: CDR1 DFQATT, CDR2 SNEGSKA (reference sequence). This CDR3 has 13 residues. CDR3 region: CSARRQQNTEAFF. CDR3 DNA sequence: TGCAGTGCTCGACGACAGCAGAACACTGAAGCTTTCTTT.

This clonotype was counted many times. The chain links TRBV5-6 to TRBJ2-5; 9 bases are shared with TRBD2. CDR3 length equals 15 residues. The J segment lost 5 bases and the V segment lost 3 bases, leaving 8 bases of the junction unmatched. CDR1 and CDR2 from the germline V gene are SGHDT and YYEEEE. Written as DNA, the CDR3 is TGTGCCAGCAGCTCCTATAGCGGGAGTCGGGAGACCCAGTACTTC. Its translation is CASSSYSGSRETQYF.